Listed here are 21 T cell receptor beta chains from one sample, sequenced in a study of CD8 T cells in ankylosing spondylitis. TCRdb reprocessed the 5' RACE reads with MiXCR, giving one entry per CDR3 protein. The sample includes about 200,000 distinct CDR3 sequences, about 13% of them seen just once. Input material: blood, either unsorted or a sorted T cell fraction (not recorded which). These receptors were taken from a male donor with ankylosing spondylitis or in good health (not recorded which).

The chain recombines TRBV24-1 with TRBJ2-2; D is unresolved. The V gene's germline CDR1 is KGHDR and CDR2 SFDVKD. The CDR3 consists of 14 residues. V was clipped by 6 bases and J by 1 base, with 8 bases between them. The CDR3 sequence is CATSRTGNTGELFF. CDR3 DNA: TGTGCCACCAGTCGTACGGGGAACACCGGGGAGCTGTTTTTT.

This clonotype was seen only a few times. The rearrangement joins TRBV7-9 to TRBJ2-1, with no clear D. Looked up from germline, CDR1 is SEHNR and CDR2 is FQNEAQ (reference sequence). The CDR3 runs 15 residues. The V end was cut by 3 bases, the J end by 0 bases, with 9 bases between. As DNA, the CDR3 is TGTGCCAGCAGCTTTTCAGAGAGCTCCTACAATGAGCAGTTCTTC. This translates into CASSFSESSYNEQFF.

This clonotype occurred a few times. The chain couples TRBV7-9 to TRBJ1-5; D perhaps matches TRBD1 (5 bases). The CDR3 is made up of 14 amino acids. Trimming shortened V by 5 bases and J by 1 base, and 9 bases separated the two germline ends. The germline V gene has CDR1 SEHNR and CDR2 FQNEAQ (reference sequence). CDR3 DNA sequence: TGTGCCAGCAGCACTCAGGGAAGCAATCAGCCCCAGCATTTT. Protein sequence: CASSTQGSNQPQHF.

The chain joins TRBV5-1 to TRBJ2-7, with D possibly being TRBD1 or TRBD2 (6 bases each). Germline CDR1 reads SGHRS; CDR2 reads YFSETQ. This CDR3 contains 15 residues. V lost 6 bases to trimming and J lost 5 bases, with 21 bases between them. CDR3 region: CASTHSEGGRNEQYF. The CDR3 nucleotides are TGCGCCAGCACCCACAGTGAGGGGGGACGGAACGAGCAGTACTTC.

This clonotype has a handful of counts. This chain uses TRBV7-9 with TRBJ1-4, with D hard to call. CDR3 length: 14 amino acids. Trimming pared 6 bases from V and 8 bases from J, leaving 16 bases between. In germline, CDR1 is SEHNR, CDR2 FQNEAQ (reference sequence). Here the CDR3 DNA reads TGTGCCAGCAGTAACCCCGGGCCGGGAGAAAAACTGTTTTTT. Its translation is CASSNPGPGEKLFF.

Only a few counts were recorded for this clonotype. V is TRBV28 and J is TRBJ2-2; TRBD2 matches at 7 bases. This CDR3 has 15 amino acids. Unmatched junction bases numbered 7, after V lost 3 bases and J lost 6 bases. Germline V gene data show CDR1 as MDHEN and CDR2 as SYDVKM. This CDR3 is CASSFWRGGAGELFF. DNA for the CDR3: TGTGCCAGCAGTTTCTGGCGGGGAGGGGCCGGGGAGCTGTTTTTT.

The rearrangement uses TRBV7-6 and TRBJ2-2, with 8 bases identical to TRBD2. Germline V CDR1 and CDR2: SGHVS, FNYEAQ. The CDR3 runs to 17 residues. The V and J ends lost 4 bases and 0 bases, in that order; junction bases with no gene match: 7. The CDR3 DNA is TGTGCCAGCAGCTCTCCCTTAGCGGGACCGAACACCGGGGAGCTGTTTTTT. It specifies CASSSPLAGPNTGELFF. Full variable domain (remainder filled in from reference TRBV7-6 and TRBJ2-2): GAGVSQSPRYKVTKRGQDVALRCDPISGHVSLYWYRQALGQGPEFLTYFNYEAQQDKSGLPNDRFSAERPEGSISTLTIQRTEQRDSAMYRCASSSPLAGPNTGELFFGEGSRLTVL.

This rearrangement joins TRBV11-1 to TRBJ2-3; D is uncertain. V was cut by 2 bases and J by 0 bases, with 18 bases left in between. The CDR3 contains 18 residues. The germline V gene has CDR1 SGHAT and CDR2 FQDESV (reference sequence). The CDR3 region has the DNA TGTGCCAGCAGCTTAAACCCAAGGATGGCGGAAAGCACAGATACGCAGTATTTT. It codes for CASSLNPRMAESTDTQYF.

The chain links TRBV20-1 to TRBJ2-2; D gene uncertain. CDR1 DFQATT and CDR2 SNEGSKA come from the germline V gene (reference sequence). The ends were cut back, 2 bases at V and 5 bases at J, with 12 bases in the middle. CDR3 length: 14 residues. The CDR3 bases are TGCAGTGCTAGACTCCCCCTGGAGACCGGGGAGCTGTTTTTT. Its protein is CSARLPLETGELFF.

In this sample, this clonotype turned up a few times. The chain combines TRBV4-2 with TRBJ2-1; TRBD1 aligns across 12 bases. V was pared by 3 bases and J by 10 bases, with 10 bases of the junction left unmatched. CDR3 length equals 16 residues. CDR1 and CDR2 (germline): LGHNA, YNFKEQ. Written as DNA, the CDR3 is TGTGCCAGCAGCCAGGGTCCCGGGACAGGGGGCTCCGAGCAGTTCTTC. This gives the protein CASSQGPGTGGSEQFF.

This clonotype has more than one count but fewer than ten. This chain uses TRBV12-3 or TRBV12-4 with TRBJ1-4, with D tentatively TRBD1 (5 bases). The CDR3 loop spans 13 amino acids. Trimming removed 5 bases at V and 8 bases at J, with 12 bases between. The CDR3 DNA reads as TGTGCCAGCAGTCAGGGATCCCTCGAAAAACTGTTTTTT. Residues: CASSQGSLEKLFF.

This clonotype is deemed medium-sized. The V gene is TRBV6-2 or TRBV6-3, the J gene TRBJ2-2; D ambiguous. The CDR3 contains 13 residues. Germline V gene data show CDR1 as MNHEY and CDR2 as SVGEGT. Between the trimmed V and J ends, which lost 2 bases and 3 bases, there was a span of 4 bases. The chain's CDR3 is CASSYRDTGELFF. The CDR3 DNA sequence: TGTGCCAGCAGTTACAGGGACACCGGGGAGCTGTTTTTT.

The chain couples TRBV25-1 to TRBJ2-1; D may match TRBD1 or TRBD2 (6 bases each). CDR3 size: 14 residues. The germline gives CDR1 MGHDK, CDR2 SYGVNS. The germline V and J ends were trimmed by 1 base and 13 bases, with 17 bases remaining between them. CDR3 coding DNA: TGTGCCAGCAGTGAATTTGGGGGCGGGATGAATCAGTTCTTC. As protein: CASSEFGGGMNQFF.

This clonotype was observed a few times. This chain uses TRBV6-5 with TRBJ1-4; D remains unclear. The CDR3 is 14 residues long. V shed 0 bases and J shed 5 bases, with 7 bases lying between them. CDR1 and CDR2 (germline): MNHEY, SVGAGI. The chain's CDR3 is CASSYSDGNEKLFF. As DNA, the CDR3 is TGTGCCAGCAGTTACTCGGACGGGAATGAAAAACTGTTTTTT.

This clonotype turned up a few times. The rearrangement links TRBV29-1 to TRBJ1-5; D not resolved. The V and J ends lost 4 bases and 0 bases respectively, with 10 bases between them. The CDR3 spans 14 residues. CDR1 is SQVTM, CDR2 ANQGSEA, per germline. Here the CDR3 reads CSVAEAYSNQPQHF. The CDR3 nucleotides read TGCAGCGTTGCGGAGGCCTATAGCAATCAGCCCCAGCATTTT. The full variable domain, in which reference TRBV29-1 and TRBJ1-5 provide the parts outside the CDR3, is SAVISQKPSRDICQRGTSLTIQCQVDSQVTMMFWYRQQPGQSLTLIATANQGSEATYESGFVIDKFPISRPNLTFSTLTVSNMSPEDSSIYLCSVAEAYSNQPQHFGDGTRLSIL.

The V and J genes are TRBV27 and TRBJ2-7; 11 positions agree with TRBD2. Germline trimming cut 3 bases from V and 6 bases from J; bases unmatched to any gene: 7. The CDR3 has 15 residues. Germline assignment: CDR1 MNHEY and CDR2 SMNVEV (reference sequence). Written as DNA, the CDR3 is TGTGCCAGCAGTTTGCGTAGCGGGAGGGCTCTCGAGCAGTACTTC. Its protein product is CASSLRSGRALEQYF.

This clonotype appeared once. The rearrangement joins TRBV27 to TRBJ2-1; 15 bases align to TRBD2. Trimming took 3 bases from V and 1 from J; bases not matched to a gene: 13. Germline lookup yields CDR1 MNHEY and CDR2 SMNVEV (reference sequence). This CDR3 contains 21 residues. CDR3 coding DNA: TGTGCCAGCAGTTTGTACGGACTAGCGGGAGGGCCAGGGGGGTCCTACAATGAGCAGTTCTTC. Its protein is CASSLYGLAGGPGGSYNEQFF.

This clonotype has more than one count but fewer than ten. This sequence joins TRBV7-9 and TRBJ2-1; D may be TRBD1 (6 bases). Germline V gene sequence: CDR1 SEHNR, CDR2 FQNEAQ (reference sequence). The CDR3 extends over 16 amino acids. V gave up 3 bases and J gave up 3 bases, with 15 bases separating them. CDR3 nucleotides: TGTGCCAGCAGCTTTTATCAGGGGACCAACTACAATGAGCAGTTCTTC. Translated: CASSFYQGTNYNEQFF.

V and J are TRBV7-8 and TRBJ2-5; 10 bases agree with TRBD2. This CDR3 comprises 18 residues. Germline trimming cut 7 bases from V and 1 base from J; bases unmatched to any gene: 15. From germline, CDR1 is SGHVS and CDR2 FQNEAQ. CDR3 DNA sequence: TGTGCCAGCACCCAAAGCGGGAGGGCCCCATGGTCCCAAGAGACCCAGTACTTC. Amino acid sequence: CASTQSGRAPWSQETQYF.

The rearrangement uses TRBV5-1 and TRBJ2-1; D is perhaps TRBD2 (5 bases). This CDR3 has 14 residues. CDR1 and CDR2 from the germline V gene are SGHRS and YFSETQ. V lost 2 bases, J lost 6 bases, and 12 bases lay in between. The CDR3 region has the DNA TGCGCCAGCAGCTTCCACGACGGGGTCAATGAGCAGTTCTTC. This gives the protein CASSFHDGVNEQFF.

This clonotype was seen more than once but under ten times. This chain's CDR3 is CASSLGPPNQPQHF. The CDR3 DNA reads as TGCGCCAGCAGCCTGGGACCGCCCAATCAGCCCCAGCATTTT. The chain links TRBV4-1 to TRBJ1-5, with a tentative D call TRBD1 (5 bases). Between the trimmed V and J ends, which lost 4 bases and 3 bases, there was a span of 10 bases. Germline CDR1 MGHRA, CDR2 YSYEKL. The CDR3 is 14 residues long.